The clone carrying this T cell receptor beta chain was recorded many times. This sample was included in a study of PD-L1 blockade in urothelial cancer. Study as a whole: Starting at some point between 2014 and 2015, patients were given atezolizumab (1,200 mg intravenously every 3 weeks).

The CDR3 length is 14 residues. V lost 6 bases and J 7 bases, leaving 21 bases between the germline ends. Germline V lookup: CDR1 GTSNPN, CDR2 SVGIG (reference sequence). Clones were sequenced by immunoSEQ multiplex PCR, and TCRdb holds only the in-frame ones, with some missing. Among about 57,000 clones listed, around 81% were seen once. Time point specified: pretreatment peripheral blood. The origin of this receptor is a man aged 70-80 years with urothelial cancer. The J gene is TRBJ1-1, the V gene TRBV30; D ambiguous. Specimen: PBMCs, collected around atezolizumab (anti-PD-L1) treatment. The CDR3 DNA reads as TGTGCCTGCGCGGCCCCACCCTCACGGGGTGAAGCTTTCTTT. It specifies CACAAPPSRGEAFF.